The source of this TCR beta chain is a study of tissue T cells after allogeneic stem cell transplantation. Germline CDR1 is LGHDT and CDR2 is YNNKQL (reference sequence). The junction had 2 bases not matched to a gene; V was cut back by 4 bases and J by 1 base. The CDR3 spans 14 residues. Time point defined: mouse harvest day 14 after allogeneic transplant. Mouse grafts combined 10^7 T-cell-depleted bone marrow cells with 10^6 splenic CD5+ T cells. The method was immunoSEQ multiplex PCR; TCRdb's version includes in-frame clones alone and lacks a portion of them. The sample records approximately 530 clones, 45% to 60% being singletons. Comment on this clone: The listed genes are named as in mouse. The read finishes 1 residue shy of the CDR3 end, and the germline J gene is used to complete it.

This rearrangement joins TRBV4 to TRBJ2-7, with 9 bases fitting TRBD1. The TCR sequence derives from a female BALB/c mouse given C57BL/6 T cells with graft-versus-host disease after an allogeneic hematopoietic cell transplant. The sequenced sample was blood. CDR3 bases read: TGTGCCAGCAGCTTACAGGGGGCTTCCTATGAACAGTAC. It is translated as CASSLQGASYEQY. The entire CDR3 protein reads CASSLQGASYEQYF.